The 27 T cell receptor beta chains reported below all come from one sample, sequenced in a study of T-cell reconstitution after alpha-beta-depleted transplantation in children. Study-level points and caveats: By about two months after transplant, alpha-beta T cells reportedly arose from several hundred graft clones that had expanded.

These receptors' antigens are unknown. It was with unique molecular identifiers that the TCRbeta library was prepared. MiXCR, run by TCRdb on the PCR reads, gives a single entry per CDR3 protein. In the table there are about 32,000 distinct CDR3 sequences, 5% to 7% of which are singletons. This material consisted of peripheral blood, taken 60 days after TCRalphabeta/CD19-depleted stem cell transplant. The receptors shown here come from a child under two years old who had a stem cell transplant for acute myeloid leukemia, so the T cells may come from the graft donor.

This clonotype showed up many times. V usage is TRBV28 and J usage is TRBJ2-7; D may match TRBD1 or TRBD2 (5 bases each). Between the trimmed V and J ends, which lost 3 bases and 3 bases, there was a span of 18 bases. This CDR3 is built from 16 residues. The germline gives CDR1 MDHEN, CDR2 SYDVKM. CDR3: CASSFWGGTVDYEQYF. CDR3 nucleotides: TGTGCCAGCAGTTTTTGGGGTGGGACGGTGGACTACGAGCAGTACTTC.

As for this clonotype: A much larger clonotype is one base distant, so this may be a read error. The V gene is TRBV24-1, the J gene TRBJ2-7; possible D gene TRBD1, 5 bases. Germline-derived CDR1 and CDR2 are KGHDR and SFDVKD. V lost 4 bases and J 2 bases, leaving 11 bases between the germline ends. The CDR3 extends over 14 amino acids. For the CDR3, the DNA is TGTGCCACCAGTGACCCTGACAGACCCTACGAGCAGTACTTC. Residues: CATSDPDRPYEQYF.

This clonotype was recorded at least ten times. The chain carries TRBV28 and TRBJ1-5; D remains ambiguous. Germline CDR1 reads MDHEN; CDR2 reads SYDVKM. The length of the CDR3 is 15 residues. V gave up 3 bases and J gave up 0 bases, with 9 bases separating them. The CDR3 here is CASSLEGFSNQPQHF. The CDR3 DNA sequence: TGTGCCAGCAGTTTGGAGGGTTTTAGCAATCAGCCCCAGCATTTT.

This clonotype was counted many times. J is TRBJ2-3 and V is TRBV7-9; 12 bases map to TRBD2. The CDR3 spans 16 residues. Germline V gene sequence: CDR1 SEHNR, CDR2 FQNEAQ (reference sequence). Losses at the gene ends were 4 bases for V and 6 bases for J; bases not matched to a gene: 8. This CDR3 is CASSSSTSGSADTQYF. CDR3 DNA sequence: TGTGCCAGCAGCTCTTCGACTAGCGGGAGTGCTGATACGCAGTATTTT.

This clonotype showed up many times. The rearrangement joins TRBV28 to TRBJ2-7; TRBD1 might be the D (5 bases). The V and J ends lost 1 base and 7 bases respectively, with 14 bases between them. Looked up from germline, CDR1 is MDHEN and CDR2 is SYDVKM. The CDR3 spans 14 residues. CDR3 amino acids: CASSLYPGPNEQYF. The CDR3 DNA reads as TGTGCCAGCAGTTTATACCCAGGGCCTAATGAGCAGTACTTC.

At least ten counts were recorded for this clonotype. V and J are TRBV5-1 and TRBJ1-1; 7 bases match TRBD1. Germline V gene data show CDR1 as SGHRS and CDR2 as YFSETQ. J lost 0 bases, V lost 3 bases, and 2 bases had no gene match. The CDR3 has 14 amino acids. CDR3: CASSWDRVNTEAFF. CDR3 in DNA: TGCGCCAGCAGCTGGGACAGAGTGAACACTGAAGCTTTCTTT.

This clonotype was seen many times. CDR3 nucleotides: TGTGCCAGCAGCTTAGAAGGACTAGCGACTGAGCAGTTCTTC. It yields the protein CASSLEGLATEQFF. The rearrangement joins TRBV7-8 to TRBJ2-1; TRBD2 matches at 9 bases. The V and J ends lost 1 base and 9 bases, in that order; junction bases with no gene match: 4. Germline V gene data show CDR1 as SGHVS and CDR2 as FQNEAQ. The CDR3 is 14 amino acids.

Many counts were recorded for this clonotype. The V and J genes are TRBV6-5 and TRBJ1-1, with D possibly being TRBD1 (5 bases). Germline V gene data show CDR1 as MNHEY and CDR2 as SVGAGI. CDR3 length: 15 amino acids. Trimming stripped 4 bases from V and 4 bases from J, with 16 bases between. CDR3 protein: CASSWNPGGGTEAFF. The CDR3 nucleotides read TGTGCCAGCAGTTGGAACCCGGGGGGTGGCACTGAAGCTTTCTTT.

This clonotype was found many times. The V call is TRBV20-1, the J call TRBJ2-7; tentatively, D is TRBD2 (6 bases). The CDR3 consists of 13 residues. The germline V and J ends were trimmed by 5 bases and 1 base, with 12 bases remaining between them. The germline CDR1 and CDR2 sequences are DFQATT and SNEGSKA (reference sequence). The CDR3 protein is CSASGTESYEQYF. The CDR3 region has the DNA TGCAGTGCTTCCGGGACTGAATCCTACGAGCAGTACTTC.

This clonotype was seen ten or more times. The chain joins TRBV29-1 to TRBJ2-3; D is unclear. The CDR3 is 13 amino acids. Germline assignment: CDR1 SQVTM and CDR2 ANQGSEA. V dropped 3 bases and J dropped 0 bases, with 7 bases sitting between them. The CDR3 is CSVELGSTDTQYF. DNA for the CDR3: TGCAGCGTTGAGTTAGGCAGCACAGATACGCAGTATTTT.

This clonotype was seen repeatedly, ten times or more. The V call is TRBV7-9, the J call TRBJ1-4, with D hard to call. V lost 5 bases and J lost 5, with 3 bases in between. Germline CDR1 SEHNR, CDR2 FQNEAQ (reference sequence). The CDR3 spans 11 residues. The CDR3 DNA is TGTGCCAGCAGCGAAAATGAAAAACTGTTTTTT. Protein product: CASSENEKLFF.

V gene TRBV2 combines with J gene TRBJ2-1; 9 positions match TRBD2. This CDR3 region has 16 residues. Looked up from germline, CDR1 is SNHLY and CDR2 is FYNNEI. The CDR3 sequence is CTFSTTTSGAYNEQFF. The CDR3 DNA reads TGTACCTTCAGTACAACGACTAGCGGAGCCTACAATGAGCAGTTCTTC.

This clonotype occurred many times. The V gene is TRBV18, the J gene TRBJ2-3; D is uncertain. Germline values: CDR1 KGHSH, CDR2 LQKENI. CDR3 length: 15 amino acids. V was shortened by 3 bases and J by 0 bases, with 10 bases between the two germline ends. The CDR3 DNA reads TGTGCCAGCTCACCTTTGACCACTAGCACAGATACGCAGTATTTT. This sequence encodes CASSPLTTSTDTQYF.

This clonotype was counted at least ten times. V and J are TRBV12-3 or TRBV12-4 and TRBJ2-2, with a weak D call TRBD2 (5 bases). The V end lost 6 bases, the J end lost 5 bases, and 10 bases lay between the germline ends. The CDR3 extends over 13 amino acids. The CDR3 DNA reads as TGTGCCAGCAGCGGGCCGGGGACCGGGGAGCTGTTTTTT. Protein sequence: CASSGPGTGELFF.

This clonotype was seen many times. This chain joins TRBV7-6 and TRBJ2-3; no firm D call. In germline, CDR1 is SGHVS, CDR2 FNYEAQ. With 3 bases removed from V and 2 bases from J, the gap between germline ends came to 27 bases. The CDR3 covers 20 residues. This chain's CDR3 is CASSFTPLRWNFTYTDTQYF. The CDR3 DNA reads as TGTGCCAGCAGCTTCACCCCGCTTAGGTGGAACTTTACTTACACAGATACGCAGTATTTT.

This clonotype was picked up many times. CDR3 amino acids: CASSTTDTQYF. CDR3 in DNA: TGTGCCAGCAGTACTACAGATACGCAGTATTTT. The chain employs TRBV25-1 and TRBJ2-3; unclear D gene. CDR1 MGHDK and CDR2 SYGVNS come from the germline V gene. This CDR3 is built from 11 residues. Trimming cost V 5 bases and J 3 bases, with 3 bases left between them.

In regard to this clonotype: One end of the junction varies from germline; a read error may be responsible. The rearrangement uses TRBV9 and TRBJ1-5; 7 bases are shared with TRBD1. CDR3 length equals 14 residues. Germline V gives CDR1 SGDLS, CDR2 YYNGEE. This CDR3 is CASSVRDSNQPQHF. Here the CDR3 DNA reads TGCGCCAGCAGCGTTCGGGACAGTAATCAGCCCCAGCATTTT.

This chain uses TRBV10-3 with TRBJ2-7; the D gene is possibly TRBD1 (5 bases). The CDR3 has 13 residues. V was pared by 3 bases and J by 3 bases, with 9 bases between. Germline CDR1 reads ENHRY; CDR2 reads SYGVKD. The CDR3 loop is CAISELDSYEQYF. CDR3 coding DNA: TGTGCCATCAGTGAACTCGACAGCTACGAGCAGTACTTC.

The rearrangement uses TRBV12-3 or TRBV12-4 and TRBJ1-2, with 11 bases lining up with TRBD1. The CDR3 length is 15 residues. The V and J ends lost 0 bases and 6 bases, in that order; junction bases with no gene match: 3. CDR3 loop: CASSLARGQGDGYTF. The CDR3 DNA is TGTGCCAGCAGTTTAGCGAGGGGACAGGGGGATGGCTACACCTTC.

This clonotype was seen repeatedly, ten times or more. This chain joins TRBV9 and TRBJ2-3; 8 bases agree with TRBD2. CDR1 is SGDLS and CDR2 is YYNGEE in the germline V gene. This CDR3 has 15 amino acids. J gave up 2 bases and V 3 bases, and 5 bases lay outside the gene matches. The CDR3 coding sequence is TGTGCCAGCAGCGCAACGGGAGGGCCCACAGATACGCAGTATTTT. This codes for CASSATGGPTDTQYF.

This clonotype was picked up a small number of times. The rearrangement joins TRBV4-3 to TRBJ2-7; the D gene is possibly TRBD2 (6 bases). Germline CDR1 LGHNA, CDR2 YSLEER. This CDR3 region has 14 residues. V lost 1 base and J lost 3, with 10 bases in between. This chain's CDR3 is CASSQGLSGYEQYF. CDR3 bases: TGCGCCAGCAGCCAAGGTCTTAGCGGCTACGAGCAGTACTTC.

About this clonotype: One base away lies a much larger clone, so this may be a sequencing read error. The rearrangement uses TRBV6-2 or TRBV6-3 and TRBJ2-1; 7 bases map to TRBD1. Germline assignment: CDR1 MNHEY and CDR2 SVGEGT. The CDR3 is 17 amino acids. The V gene end was trimmed by 7 bases and the J gene end by 5 bases; junction bases not matched to a gene: 17. The CDR3 spells CASIHGRGRKGDNEQFF. As DNA, the CDR3 is TGTGCCAGCATACACGGAAGGGGGCGTAAAGGGGACAATGAGCAGTTCTTC.

This clonotype was observed many times. This chain joins TRBV24-1 and TRBJ2-2; perhaps TRBD2 as D (7 bases). This CDR3 contains 15 residues. V gave up 6 bases and J gave up 3 bases, with 13 bases separating them. Germline CDR1 and CDR2: KGHDR and SFDVKD. In DNA, the CDR3 is TGTGCCACCAGTTGGCGGGGGCTGGACACCGGGGAGCTGTTTTTT. Translating gives CATSWRGLDTGELFF.

This clonotype was found many times. The rearrangement uses TRBV5-1 and TRBJ1-1, with no clear D. This CDR3 has 13 amino acids. V was shortened by 2 bases and J by 4 bases, with 9 bases between the two germline ends. From germline, CDR1 is SGHRS and CDR2 YFSETQ. The CDR3: CASSFPSSTEAFF. The DNA for the CDR3 is TGCGCCAGCAGCTTTCCCAGCAGCACTGAAGCTTTCTTT.

This clonotype occurred many times. The chain links TRBV25-1 to TRBJ1-1, with no clear D. CDR1 and CDR2 (germline): MGHDK, SYGVNS. This CDR3 has 12 residues. V was cut by 7 bases and J by 5 bases, with 11 bases left in between. The DNA for the CDR3 is TGTGCCAGCACCCCGACGAAAACTGAAGCTTTCTTT. This gives the protein CASTPTKTEAFF.

This clonotype has ten or more counts. The chain is built from TRBV15 and TRBJ2-1, with 7 bases lining up with TRBD2. V was clipped by 5 bases and J by 7 bases; unmatched bases: 8. The CDR3 has 14 amino acids. The germline V gene has CDR1 LNHNV and CDR2 YYDKDF (reference sequence). This CDR3 reads CATSGRREFNEQFF. DNA of the CDR3: TGTGCCACCAGCGGGAGGCGGGAGTTTAATGAGCAGTTCTTC.

At least ten counts were recorded for this clonotype. The chain combines TRBV14 with TRBJ1-2; D is undetermined. Germline CDR1 SGHDN, CDR2 FVKESK. V lost 0 bases and J lost 4, with 12 bases in between. This CDR3 region has 15 residues. CDR3 loop: CASSQEVGRLYGYTF. CDR3 nucleotides: TGTGCCAGCAGCCAAGAGGTGGGCAGGCTCTATGGCTACACCTTC. Based on the CDR3 plus reference TRBV14 and TRBJ1-2, the full variable domain is EAGVTQFPSHSVIEKGQTVTLRCDPISGHDNLYWYRRVMGKEIKFLLHFVKESKQDESGMPNNRFLAERTGGTYSTLKVQPAELEDSGVYFCASSQEVGRLYGYTFGSGTRLTVV.